This T cell receptor (beta chain) was sequenced during a study of OX40 agonist ivuxolimab in advanced cancers. Overall study results and limits: Clonal expansion was seen in CD4+ and CD8+ blood T cells by week 6 at 0.1 to 3.0 mg/kg.

Anyone with autoimmune disease history or systemic immunosuppression was excluded. The V gene lost 2 bases and the J gene lost 2 bases, with 9 bases spanning the gap. The germline V gene has CDR1 MNHEY and CDR2 SMNVEV (reference sequence). The CDR3 sequence is 14 residues long. As to this clone: Its antigen remains unidentified.

The protocol was immunoSEQ multiplex PCR, while the TCRdb copy is restricted to in-frame clones and leaves out a portion. The sample records just over 90,000 clones, 85% to 95% being singletons. The sequences come from CD4+ or CD8+ T cells sorted from blood, collected in a trial of the OX40 agonist ivuxolimab. The receptor's source is an adult with an advanced solid tumor such as melanoma, head and neck, liver or kidney cancer. V and J are TRBV27 and TRBJ2-5; D could derive from TRBD1 or TRBD2 (6 bases each). The CDR3 sequence: CASSLRGTQETQYF. The DNA for the CDR3 is TGTGCCAGCAGTTTAAGGGGGACTCAAGAGACCCAGTACTTC.